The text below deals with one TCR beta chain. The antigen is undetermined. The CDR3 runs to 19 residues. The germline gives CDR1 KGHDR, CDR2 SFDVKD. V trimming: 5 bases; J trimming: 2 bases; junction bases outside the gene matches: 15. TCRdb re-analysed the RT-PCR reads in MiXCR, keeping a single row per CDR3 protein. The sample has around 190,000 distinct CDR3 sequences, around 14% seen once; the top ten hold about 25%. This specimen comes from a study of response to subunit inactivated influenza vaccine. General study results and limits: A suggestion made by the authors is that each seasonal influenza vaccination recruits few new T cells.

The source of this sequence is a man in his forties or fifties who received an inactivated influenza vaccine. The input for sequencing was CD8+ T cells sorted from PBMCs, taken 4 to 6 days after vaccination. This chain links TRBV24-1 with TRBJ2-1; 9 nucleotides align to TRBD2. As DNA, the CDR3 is TGTGCCACCAGTGCGACAGGACGACTAGCGGATAAGCCCTACAATGAGCAGTTCTTC. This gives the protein CATSATGRLADKPYNEQFF.